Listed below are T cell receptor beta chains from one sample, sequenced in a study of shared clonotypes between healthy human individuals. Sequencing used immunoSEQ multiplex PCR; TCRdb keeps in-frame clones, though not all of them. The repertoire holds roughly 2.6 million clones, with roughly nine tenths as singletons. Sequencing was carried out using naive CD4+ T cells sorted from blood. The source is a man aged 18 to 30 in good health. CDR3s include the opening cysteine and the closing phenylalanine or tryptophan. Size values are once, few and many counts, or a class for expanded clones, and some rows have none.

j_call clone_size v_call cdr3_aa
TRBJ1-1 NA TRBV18 CASSPPMTGEAFF
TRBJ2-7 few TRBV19 CASSAYPRQGIKSHEQYF
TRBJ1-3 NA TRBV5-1 CASSLWTGTGNTIYF
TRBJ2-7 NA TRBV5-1 CASSLAPGNYEQYF
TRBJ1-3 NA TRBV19 CASRATGAGNTIYF
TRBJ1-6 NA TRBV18 CASSPQGASSPLHF
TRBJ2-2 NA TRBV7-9 CASSLSTGLANTGELFF
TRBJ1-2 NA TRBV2 CASSDLQSSGYTF
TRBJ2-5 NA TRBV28 CASSLGQGAKTQYF
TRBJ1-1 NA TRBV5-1 CASSLKGYTEAFF
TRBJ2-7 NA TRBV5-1 CASSFSGKDYEQYF
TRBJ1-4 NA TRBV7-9 CASSLGGLNEKLFF
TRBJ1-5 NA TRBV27 CASSLSSTSNQPQHF
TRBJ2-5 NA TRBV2 CASRGVWETQYF
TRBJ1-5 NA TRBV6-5 CASTPRRGAQPQHF
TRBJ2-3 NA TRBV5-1 CASSADSIYTQYF
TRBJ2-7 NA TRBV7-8 CASSLLVGWDEQYF
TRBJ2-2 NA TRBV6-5 CASSPGGAGTGELFF
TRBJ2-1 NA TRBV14 CASSQGGYYNEQFF
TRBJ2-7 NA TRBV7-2 CASRLGTGGHEQYF
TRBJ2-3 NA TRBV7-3 CASRRTGEGTDTQYF
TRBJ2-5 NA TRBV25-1 CASSDSGTAKEAQYF
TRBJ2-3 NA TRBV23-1 CASVHPKPLRTRVTDTQYF
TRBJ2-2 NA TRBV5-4 CASSPGTSGSTSAGELFF
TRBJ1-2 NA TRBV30 CAWSVRTGDGYTF
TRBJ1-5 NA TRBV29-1 CSVAGTGGSSSNQPQHF